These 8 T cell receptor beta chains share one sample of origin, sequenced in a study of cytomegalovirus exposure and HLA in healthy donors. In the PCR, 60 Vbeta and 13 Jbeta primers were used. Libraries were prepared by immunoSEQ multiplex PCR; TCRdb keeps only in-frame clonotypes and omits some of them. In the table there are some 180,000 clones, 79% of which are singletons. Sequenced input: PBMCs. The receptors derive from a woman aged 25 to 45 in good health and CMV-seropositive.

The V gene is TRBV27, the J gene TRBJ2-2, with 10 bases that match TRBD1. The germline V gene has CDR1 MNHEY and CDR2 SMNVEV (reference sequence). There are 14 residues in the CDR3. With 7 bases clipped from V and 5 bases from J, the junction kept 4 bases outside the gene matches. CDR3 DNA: TGTGCCAGCACCAAGGACAGGGGGACCGGGGAGCTGTTTTTT. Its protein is CASTKDRGTGELFF.

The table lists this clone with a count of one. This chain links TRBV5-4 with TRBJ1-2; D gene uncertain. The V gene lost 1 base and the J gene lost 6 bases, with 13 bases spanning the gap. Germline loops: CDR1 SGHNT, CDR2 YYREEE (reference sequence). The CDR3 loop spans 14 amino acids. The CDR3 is CASSLSGSLDGYTF. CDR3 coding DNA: TGTGCCAGCAGCTTGTCGGGGAGTTTGGATGGCTACACCTTC.

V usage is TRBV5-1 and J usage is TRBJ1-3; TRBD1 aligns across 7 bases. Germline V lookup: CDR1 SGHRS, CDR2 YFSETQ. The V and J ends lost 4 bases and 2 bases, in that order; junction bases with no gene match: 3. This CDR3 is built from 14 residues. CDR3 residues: CASSGDRAGNTIYF. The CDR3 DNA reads TGCGCCAGCAGCGGAGACAGGGCTGGAAACACCATATATTTT.

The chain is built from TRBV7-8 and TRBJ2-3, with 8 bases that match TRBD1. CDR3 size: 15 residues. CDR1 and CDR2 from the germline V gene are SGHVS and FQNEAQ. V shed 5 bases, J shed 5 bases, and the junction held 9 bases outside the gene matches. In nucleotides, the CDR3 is TGTGCCAGCAGCCCATGGACAGGGTTAGGAGATACGCAGTATTTT. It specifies CASSPWTGLGDTQYF.

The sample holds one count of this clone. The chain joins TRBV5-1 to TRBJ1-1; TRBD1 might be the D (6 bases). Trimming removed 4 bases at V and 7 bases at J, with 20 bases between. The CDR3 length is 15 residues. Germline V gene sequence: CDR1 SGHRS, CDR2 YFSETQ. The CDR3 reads CASSTGTGTSIEAFF. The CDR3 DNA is TGCGCCAGCAGCACAGGGACCGGGACCTCTATTGAAGCTTTCTTT. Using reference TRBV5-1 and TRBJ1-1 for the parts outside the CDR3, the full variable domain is KAGVTQTPRYLIKTRGQQVTLSCSPISGHRSVSWYQQTPGQGLQFLFEYFSETQRNKGNFPGRFSGRQFSNSRSEMNVSTLELGDSALYLCASSTGTGTSIEAFFGQGTRLTVV.

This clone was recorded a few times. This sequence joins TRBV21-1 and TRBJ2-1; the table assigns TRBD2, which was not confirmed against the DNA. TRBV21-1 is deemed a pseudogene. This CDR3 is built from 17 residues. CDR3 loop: CASSKAGELAPYNEQFF. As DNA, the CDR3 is TGTGCCAGCAGCAAAGCGGGTGAACTAGCGCCCTACAATGAGCAGTTCTTC.

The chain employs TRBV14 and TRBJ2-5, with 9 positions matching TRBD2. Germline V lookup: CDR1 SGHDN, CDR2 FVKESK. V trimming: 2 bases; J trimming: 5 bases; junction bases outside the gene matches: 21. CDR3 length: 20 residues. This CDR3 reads CASSQPLSGGLDVLSETQYF. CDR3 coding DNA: TGTGCCAGCAGCCAACCTCTCAGCGGGGGGTTAGATGTGTTGTCGGAGACCCAGTACTTC.

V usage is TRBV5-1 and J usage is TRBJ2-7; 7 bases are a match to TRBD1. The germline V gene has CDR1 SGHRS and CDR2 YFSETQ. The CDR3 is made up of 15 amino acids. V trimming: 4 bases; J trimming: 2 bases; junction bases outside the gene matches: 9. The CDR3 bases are TGCGCCAGCAGCGCAGGGACAGCCGTTACCTACGAGCAGTACTTC. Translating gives CASSAGTAVTYEQYF.